This T cell receptor (beta chain) derives from a study of T cells in Graves' hyperthyroidism and ophthalmopathy. Amplified regions were TCR beta CDR3 sequences from RNA transcripts. A set of HTBI primers served as the primers for a first-round RT-PCR of the TCR CDR3. TCRdb processed the multiplex PCR reads anew with MiXCR; each CDR3 protein has one entry. Of fewer than 500,000 distinct CDR3 sequences in the sample, roughly 14% were seen once. The CDR3 has 14 amino acids. Germline V gene sequence: CDR1 DFQATT, CDR2 SNEGSKA (reference sequence). V was trimmed by 5 bases and J by 0 bases, leaving 10 bases between them.

This rearrangement joins TRBV20-1 to TRBJ1-4, with a tentative D call TRBD1 (6 bases). The sequence derives from a man aged 18 to 35 with Graves' ophthalmopathy. The sample taken for sequencing was blood. The CDR3 loop is CSAQGSTTNEKLFF. CDR3 sequence (DNA): TGCAGTGCTCAGGGGAGCACAACTAATGAAAAACTGTTTTTT.